The source of this T cell receptor (beta chain) is a study of shared clonotypes between healthy human individuals. Clones were sequenced by immunoSEQ multiplex PCR, and TCRdb holds only the in-frame ones, with some missing. The sample shows around 980,000 clones, 70% to 80% of them seen only once. The CDR3 runs 14 residues. V shed 5 bases and J shed 0 bases, with 8 bases lying between them. The germline CDR1 and CDR2 sequences are MNHEY and SMNVEV (reference sequence). Sequenced: memory CD4+ T cells from PBMCs. The subset was: CD45RA-negative fraction. The sequence was obtained from a man between 18 and 29 years old in good health. Some clones in this sample may be carry-over from other donors' samples. The genes are TRBV27 and TRBJ1-5; D remains ambiguous. The CDR3 sequence is CASSRVGSNQPQHF. Written as DNA, the CDR3 is TGTGCCAGCAGTAGGGTAGGTAGCAATCAGCCCCAGCATTTT.